Presented here are 25 T cell receptor beta chains from one specimen sequenced in a study of blood T cell repertoires in COVID-19. Sequencing used immunoSEQ multiplex PCR; TCRdb keeps in-frame clones, though not all of them. Of roughly 230,000 clones listed, around 90% are singletons. Sequencing was performed on PBMCs or T cells enriched from blood (not recorded which). Source of these receptors: a man aged 25 to 40 in a cohort exposed to, infected with or recovered from COVID-19 (not recorded which).

The chain couples TRBV28 to TRBJ1-1, with no clear D. This CDR3 has 12 amino acids. CDR1 is MDHEN, CDR2 SYDVKM, per germline. The V and J ends lost 8 bases and 8 bases respectively, with 15 bases between them. DNA for the CDR3: TGTGCCAGCGGCCCGGGATTTAGAGAAGCTTTCTTT. Protein sequence: CASGPGFREAFF.

The chain employs TRBV7-2 and TRBJ1-5, with D perhaps TRBD1 (6 bases). Germline V CDR1 and CDR2: SGHTA, FQGNSA. Trimming took off 5 bases at V and 1 base at J, with 12 bases between the two ends. The CDR3 is 15 residues long. CDR3 protein: CASSTDSRSNQPQHF. The CDR3 DNA follows: TGTGCCAGCAGCACGGACAGTAGAAGCAATCAGCCCCAGCATTTT.

This clone was seen only a few times. CDR3 in amino acids: CASSYGTKSGLSGNTIYF. Here the CDR3 DNA reads TGCGCCAGCAGCTACGGTACGAAATCCGGACTCTCTGGAAACACCATATATTTT. This chain joins TRBV5-1 and TRBJ1-3, with D uncertain. Germline CDR1 is SGHRS and CDR2 is YFSETQ. Deletions cut 3 bases from V and 0 bases from J, with 19 bases between. The CDR3 runs to 18 residues.

The chain has TRBV11-2 and TRBJ1-3; TRBD1 agrees at 10 bases. The junction had 8 bases not matched to a gene; V was cut back by 3 bases and J by 3 bases. Germline V CDR1 and CDR2: SGHAT, FQNNGV. The CDR3 runs to 17 residues. As DNA, the CDR3 is TGTGCCAGCAGCTTTTACCGGGACAGGGGTATTGGAAACACCATATATTTT. Amino acids: CASSFYRDRGIGNTIYF.

The J gene is TRBJ2-1, the V gene TRBV28; D is possibly TRBD1 (5 bases). The CDR3 totals 15 residues. Germline CDR1 reads MDHEN; CDR2 reads SYDVKM. With 2 bases removed from V and 5 bases from J, the gap between germline ends came to 13 bases. CDR3 nucleotides: TGTGCCAGCAGTTTAATTGGACAAAAAGACAATGAGCAGTTCTTC. Amino acids: CASSLIGQKDNEQFF. Full variable domain (rest looked up from reference TRBV28 and TRBJ2-1): DVKVTQSSRYLVKRTGEKVFLECVQDMDHENMFWYRQDPGLGLRLIYFSYDVKMKEKGDIPEGYSVSREKKERFSLILESASTNQTSMYLCASSLIGQKDNEQFFGPGTRLTVL.

The chain employs TRBV5-5 and TRBJ2-1; 9 bases match TRBD1. This CDR3 is built from 16 residues. Trimming took 0 bases from V and 2 from J; bases not matched to a gene: 3. CDR1 SGHKS and CDR2 YYEKEE come from the germline V gene (reference sequence). The CDR3 region has the DNA TGTGCCAGCAGCTTGGTGGGGACAGGGACCTACAATGAGCAGTTCTTC. It encodes CASSLVGTGTYNEQFF. Based on the CDR3 plus reference TRBV5-5 and TRBJ2-1, the full variable domain is DAGVTQSPTHLIKTRGQQVTLRCSPISGHKSVSWYQQVLGQGPQFIFQYYEKEERGRGNFPDRFSARQFPNYSSELNVNALLLGDSALYLCASSLVGTGTYNEQFFGPGTRLTVL.

This chain uses TRBV2 with TRBJ1-5; 9 bases are a match to TRBD1. J gave up 6 bases and V 1 base, and 7 bases lay outside the gene matches. The CDR3 covers 16 residues. Per germline, CDR1 SNHLY and CDR2 FYNNEI. CDR3 region: CASSEGGQGGSQPQHF. CDR3 nucleotides: TGTGCCAGCAGTGAAGGGGGACAGGGAGGGAGTCAGCCCCAGCATTTT.

The chain carries TRBV9 and TRBJ1-2; 7 bases line up with TRBD1. This CDR3 has 14 residues. Per germline, CDR1 SGDLS and CDR2 YYNGEE. J gave up 8 bases and V 2 bases, and 9 bases lay outside the gene matches. The CDR3 sequence: CASSVTGVGEGYTF. CDR3 in DNA: TGTGCCAGCAGCGTTACAGGGGTCGGCGAAGGCTACACCTTC.

The gene calls are TRBV2 and TRBJ1-2; 8 bases line up with TRBD1. Germline CDR1 and CDR2: SNHLY and FYNNEI. The CDR3 has 14 amino acids. Losses at the gene ends were 6 bases for V and 3 bases for J; bases not matched to a gene: 6. Written as DNA, the CDR3 is TGTGCCAGCAGAGAGACAGGGGTTGACTATGGCTACACCTTC. Its protein is CASRETGVDYGYTF.

This clone was seen a single time. The chain employs TRBV19 and TRBJ2-7, with 11 bases fitting TRBD2. The CDR3 spans 20 residues. Germline V CDR1 and CDR2: LNHDA, SQIVND (reference sequence). Trimming took 0 bases from V and 4 from J; bases not matched to a gene: 17. The CDR3, as DNA: TGTGCCAGTAGTATAGATCCCGGACTAGCGGGCCTCCCCTCTGTTTACGAGCAGTACTTC. Protein sequence: CASSIDPGLAGLPSVYEQYF.

The sample holds one count of this clone. The chain couples TRBV15 to TRBJ1-4; possible D gene TRBD1, 6 bases. Trimming removed 2 bases from V and 4 bases from J, with 11 bases in between. This CDR3 is 15 amino acids long. Germline V gene sequence: CDR1 LNHNV, CDR2 YYDKDF (reference sequence). The CDR3 spells CATSRLGAGNEKLFF. The CDR3 coding sequence is TGTGCCACCAGCAGACTGGGGGCGGGTAATGAAAAACTGTTTTTT.

The V gene is TRBV7-6, the J gene TRBJ2-7, with 15 bases that match TRBD2. Germline loops: CDR1 SGHVS, CDR2 FNYEAQ. The CDR3 contains 17 residues. The J segment lost 2 bases and the V segment lost 5 bases, leaving 7 bases of the junction unmatched. The CDR3 reads CASSQGLAGGRTYEQYF. The CDR3 DNA follows: TGTGCCAGCAGCCAGGGACTAGCGGGAGGACGAACCTACGAGCAGTACTTC.

The chain links TRBV6-2 or TRBV6-3 to TRBJ2-7; perhaps TRBD2 as D (5 bases). Trimming cost V 6 bases and J 6 bases, with 12 bases left between them. Looked up from germline, CDR1 is MNHEY and CDR2 is SVGEGT. This CDR3 is 12 amino acids long. The CDR3 reads CASSLGVAEQYF. CDR3 sequence (DNA): TGTGCCAGCAGCCTCGGGGTAGCCGAGCAGTACTTC.

This chain joins TRBV9 and TRBJ2-2, with 8 bases fitting TRBD1. Trimming at V came to 3 bases and at J to 4 bases, leaving 11 bases not matched to a gene. There are 17 residues in the CDR3. Germline assignment: CDR1 SGDLS and CDR2 YYNGEE. CDR3 sequence (DNA): TGTGCCAGCAGCGCCCGAGGACAGGGAGTGAGCACCGGGGAGCTGTTTTTT. It translates to CASSARGQGVSTGELFF.

The rearrangement joins TRBV28 to TRBJ2-4; no reliable D call. V lost 4 bases, J lost 0 bases, and 13 bases lay in between. The CDR3 contains 16 residues. The germline gives CDR1 MDHEN, CDR2 SYDVKM. The CDR3 protein is CASSYTARLAKNIQYF. In DNA, the CDR3 is TGTGCCAGCAGTTATACAGCAAGGCTAGCCAAAAACATTCAGTACTTC.

The chain couples TRBV7-9 to TRBJ1-1; 8 bases are a match to TRBD1. This CDR3 comprises 12 residues. J was trimmed by 7 bases and V by 6 bases; bases with no gene match: 4. Per germline, CDR1 SEHNR and CDR2 FQNEAQ (reference sequence). In nucleotides, the CDR3 is TGTGCCAGCAGTCGACAGGGGCTTGAAGCTTTCTTT. Translating it yields CASSRQGLEAFF.

This rearrangement joins TRBV3-1 (or the pseudogene TRBV3-2) to TRBJ1-1; TRBD1 aligns across 9 bases. Germline V gene data show CDR1 as LGHDT and CDR2 as YNNKEL (reference sequence). CDR3 size: 14 residues. The junction had 6 bases not matched to a gene; V was cut back by 5 bases and J by 5 bases. CDR3 coding DNA: TGTGCCAGCAGCGTAGACAGGGGGTGGACTGAAGCTTTCTTT. It is translated as CASSVDRGWTEAFF.

The chain couples TRBV25-1 to TRBJ1-3; 7 bases are shared with TRBD1. Germline V CDR1 and CDR2: MGHDK, SYGVNS. The CDR3 runs 16 residues. With V trimmed by 2 bases and J by 3 bases, 7 bases remained unmatched. This chain's CDR3 is CASSERQGSDGNTIYF. Here the CDR3 DNA reads TGTGCCAGCAGTGAAAGACAGGGCTCGGATGGAAACACCATATATTTT.

The chain combines TRBV2 with TRBJ2-1; 8 positions match TRBD1. The CDR3 has 16 residues. From germline, CDR1 is SNHLY and CDR2 FYNNEI. Losses at the gene ends were 9 bases for V and 8 bases for J; bases not matched to a gene: 18. The CDR3 is CASKEDRVRELHEQFF. DNA for the CDR3: TGTGCCAGTAAGGAGGACAGGGTCCGGGAGCTTCATGAGCAGTTCTTC.

This clone is judged medium-sized (0.01 to 0.1%). The chain couples TRBV5-4 to TRBJ2-7, with TRBD2 matching 7 bases. CDR3 length: 16 amino acids. Germline lookup yields CDR1 SGHNT and CDR2 YYREEE (reference sequence). V lost 4 bases, J lost 0 bases, and 10 bases stayed unmatched. CDR3 sequence reads: CASSILSGALSYEQYF. CDR3 in DNA: TGTGCCAGCAGCATATTAAGCGGGGCACTCTCCTACGAGCAGTACTTC.

This chain joins TRBV5-1 and TRBJ1-4, with D unresolved. The length of the CDR3 is 17 residues. Germline V gives CDR1 SGHRS, CDR2 YFSETQ. V dropped 0 bases and J dropped 4 bases, with 16 bases sitting between them. The CDR3 loop reads CASSLASGSGYNEKLFF. CDR3 in DNA: TGCGCCAGCAGCTTGGCCTCGGGGAGTGGGTATAATGAAAAACTGTTTTTT.

The rearrangement uses TRBV6-5 and TRBJ2-2; TRBD1 aligns across 8 bases. The CDR3 is 14 residues long. The ends lost 5 bases at V and 4 bases at J; junction bases unmatched: 3. Germline CDR1 reads MNHEY; CDR2 reads SVGAGI. The CDR3 coding sequence is TGTGCCAGCAGTCCGGGACAGGCCACCGGGGAGCTGTTTTTT. This translates into CASSPGQATGELFF.

This rearrangement joins TRBV4-1 to TRBJ1-6; TRBD1 aligns across 11 bases. Trimming removed 8 bases from V and 8 bases from J; junction bases left unmatched: 8. The CDR3 runs to 15 residues. The germline V gene encodes CDR1 MGHRA and CDR2 YSYEKL. The CDR3 loop reads CASQPRTGGDSPLHF. DNA for the CDR3: TGCGCCAGCCAACCGAGGACAGGGGGCGATTCACCCCTCCACTTT.

The genes are TRBV4-1 and TRBJ1-5; TRBD1 matches 7 bases. This CDR3 comprises 16 residues. The ends lost 0 bases at V and 4 bases at J; junction bases unmatched: 6. Per germline, CDR1 MGHRA and CDR2 YSYEKL. CDR3 DNA: TGCGCCAGCAGCCAAGATATAGGGACAGCTAATCAGCCCCAGCATTTT. The encoded protein is CASSQDIGTANQPQHF.

V gene TRBV21-1 combines with J gene TRBJ1-3; TRBD1 is the table's D call, not checked against the DNA. TRBV21-1 is a pseudogene locus. The CDR3 has 16 amino acids. The CDR3 nucleotides are TGTGCCAGCAGCAAGTGCCCTCGACAGGCTGGAAACACCATATATTTT. Translated: CASSKCPRQAGNTIYF.